This record looks at one TCR beta chain sequence and its context. Its cognate antigen is unknown. The record originates from a study of T cell responses to AZD1222 COVID-19 vaccine. Study-wide results and caveats: Among AZD1222 vaccinees, only 5 to 7 were seropositive at baseline.

The CDR3 has 13 amino acids. Germline V gives CDR1 SEHNR, CDR2 FQNEAQ (reference sequence). V dropped 3 bases and J dropped 6 bases, with 12 bases sitting between them. Whether given at about 4 or about 12 weeks, second doses were pooled. The protocol was immunoSEQ multiplex PCR, while the TCRdb copy is restricted to in-frame clones and leaves out a portion. The data contain about 200,000 clones, approximately 90% of them singletons. The V call is TRBV7-9, the J call TRBJ2-7; the D is unclear. The sequencing used peripheral blood, collected 28 days after the second AZD1222 dose. This sequence originates from an adult who received the AZD1222 COVID-19 vaccine. The CDR3 nucleotides read TGTGCCAGCAGCTTGGGTCAGGTCTTCGAGCAGTACTTC. This codes for CASSLGQVFEQYF.